Described below is a single T cell receptor beta chain sequence and its context. As yet, its antigen is unknown. This sample is drawn from a study of T cells in localized non-small cell lung cancer. Sequenced by immunoSEQ multiplex PCR; TCRdb stores in-frame clones only, minus some. Seen here are under 95,000 clones, around 82% observed once, and the top ten hold less than 9.5%. Whole-study findings and limits: Multi-region tumor sequencing was not done, so intratumor heterogeneity could not be excluded. A raised T cell density in blood coincided with lengthier overall survival. The appearance of a median around 57 of the top 100 tumor clones was seen in adjacent lung.

This receptor was identified in an older female donor with stage I lung adenocarcinoma. Specimen: peripheral blood, collected before any cancer treatment.

This chain's CDR3 is CASSVGPGGADTQYF. The CDR3 coding sequence is TGTGCCAGCAGCGTAGGACCCGGAGGAGCAGATACGCAGTATTTT. The chain recombines TRBV9 with TRBJ2-3, with D possibly TRBD2 on 5 matching bases. The CDR3 sequence is 15 residues long. CDR1 is SGDLS and CDR2 is YYNGEE in the germline V gene. V lost 0 bases, J lost 4 bases, and 12 bases lay in between.